The entry below gives a single TCR beta chain sequence along with its context. TCRdb fed the 5' RACE reads into MiXCR, producing one record per CDR3 protein. The sample consists of about 270,000 distinct CDR3 sequences, 15% of them appearing once. These data belong to a study of T-cell memory formation after mild COVID-19. The CDR3 totals 11 residues. V shed 3 bases and J shed 6 bases, with 8 bases lying between them. The V gene's germline CDR1 is SQVTM and CDR2 ANQGSEA. The TCR comes from an adult woman who had mild COVID-19 (a few samples of this study predate the infection). Cell type and time point are not known. This sequence joins TRBV29-1 and TRBJ1-1; D gene ambiguous. The source material was PBMCs or a T cell subset sorted from them (not recorded which). The chain's CDR3 is CSVDERAEAFF. For the CDR3, the DNA is TGCAGCGTTGATGAACGGGCTGAAGCTTTCTTT.